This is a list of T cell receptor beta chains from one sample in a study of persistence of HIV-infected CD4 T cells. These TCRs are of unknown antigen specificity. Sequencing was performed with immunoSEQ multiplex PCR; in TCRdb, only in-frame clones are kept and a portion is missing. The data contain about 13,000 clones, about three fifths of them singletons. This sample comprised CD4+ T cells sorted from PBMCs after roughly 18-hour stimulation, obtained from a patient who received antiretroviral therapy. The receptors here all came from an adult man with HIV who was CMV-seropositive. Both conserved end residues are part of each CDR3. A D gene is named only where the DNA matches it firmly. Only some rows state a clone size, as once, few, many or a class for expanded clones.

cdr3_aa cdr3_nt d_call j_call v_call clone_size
CASSVGLAGDSSTDTQYF TGTGCCAGCAGCGTGGGACTAGCGGGGGATTCTAGCACAGATACGCAGTATTTT TRBD2 TRBJ2-3 TRBV5-4 once
CASSGQLVNTEAFF TGTGCCAGTAGCGGACAGTTGGTGAACACTGAAGCTTTCTTT NA TRBJ1-1 TRBV19 NA
CASSLTQGEQPQHF TGCGCCAGCAGCTTGACGCAGGGGGAACAGCCCCAGCATTTT TRBD1 TRBJ1-5 TRBV5-1 NA
CASSRDRGLSYEQYF TGTGCCAGTAGTCGGGACAGGGGCTTATCCTACGAGCAGTACTTC TRBD1 TRBJ2-7 TRBV19 few
CASSYSAARKTEAFF TGTGCCAGCAGTTACTCGGCGGCAAGAAAAACTGAAGCTTTCTTT NA TRBJ1-1 TRBV6-5 NA
CASSLSGQGYGYTF TGTGCCAGCAGTTTATCGGGACAGGGATATGGCTACACCTTC TRBD1 TRBJ1-2 TRBV27 NA
CASSLASGSGDTQYF TGTGCCAGCAGCTTAGCTAGCGGGAGCGGAGATACGCAGTATTTT TRBD2 TRBJ2-3 TRBV7-2 NA
CASSIRSIAVYEQYF TGTGCCAGTAGTATCCGGTCGATAGCTGTCTACGAGCAGTACTTC NA TRBJ2-7 TRBV19 NA
CSAGTGAYEQYF TGCAGCGCAGGGACAGGGGCCTACGAGCAGTACTTC TRBD1 TRBJ2-7 TRBV29-1 NA
CAWTLPGQDNSPLHF TGTGCCTGGACGCTTCCGGGACAGGATAATTCACCCCTCCACTTT TRBD1 TRBJ1-6 TRBV30 NA
CASSLGVGETQYF TGTGCCAGCAGCTTAGGGGTAGGAGAGACCCAGTACTTC NA TRBJ2-5 TRBV5-6 NA
CASKKRDSYEQYF TGTGCCAGTAAGAAGCGAGACTCCTACGAGCAGTACTTC NA TRBJ2-7 TRBV19 medium-sized
CASSLDRDHGYTF TGCGCCAGCAGCCTTGACAGGGACCATGGCTACACCTTC TRBD1 TRBJ1-2 TRBV10-1 NA
CAGSGTVKGKTQYF TGTGCCGGCTCCGGGACGGTCAAGGGGAAGACCCAGTACTTC NA TRBJ2-5 TRBV2 NA
CASSYRDRGNGYTF TGTGCCAGCAGTTACCGGGACAGAGGGAATGGCTACACCTTC TRBD1 TRBJ1-2 TRBV6-6 few
CASSLVGNQPQHF TGTGCCAGCAGCTTGGTGGGAAATCAGCCCCAGCATTTT NA TRBJ1-5 TRBV7-2 NA
CASSLGTATEAFF TGCGCCAGCAGCCTTGGGACAGCAACTGAAGCTTTCTTT TRBD1 TRBJ1-1 TRBV5-1 NA
CASSLSGGFSYNEQFF TGTGCCAGCAGTTTATCGGGCGGTTTCTCCTACAATGAGCAGTTCTTC NA TRBJ2-1 TRBV27 NA
CASRAGLAKNIQYF TGTGCCAGCAGGGCGGGACTAGCCAAAAACATTCAGTACTTC NA TRBJ2-4 TRBV28 NA
CATSEGGIQETQYF TGTGCCACCAGTGAAGGGGGGATCCAAGAGACCCAGTACTTC NA TRBJ2-5 TRBV24-1 once
CASSDPPGRGQGYNEQFF TGTGCCAGCAGTGATCCCCCCGGTAGGGGACAGGGATACAATGAGCAGTTCTTC TRBD1 TRBJ2-1 TRBV25-1 few
CASSRDRDRGHGYTF TGTGCCAGTAGTCGAGACCGGGACAGGGGGCATGGCTACACCTTC TRBD1 TRBJ1-2 TRBV19 NA
CASSALVGTGKKETQYF TGTGCCAGCAGCGCCTTAGTCGGGACAGGAAAAAAAGAGACCCAGTACTTC TRBD1 TRBJ2-5 TRBV9 NA
CASSSRQGARTEAFF TGTGCCAGCAGCTCAAGACAGGGGGCGAGGACTGAAGCTTTCTTT TRBD1 TRBJ1-1 TRBV7-9 few
CASSRTGGNTGELFF TGTGCCAGCAGTAGGACGGGGGGGAACACCGGGGAGCTGTTTTTT TRBD2 TRBJ2-2 TRBV6-5 NA
CSVQSSGNTIYF TGCAGCGTTCAAAGCTCTGGAAACACCATATATTTT NA TRBJ1-3 TRBV29-1 medium-sized
CAWTSMGTGELFF TGTGCCTGGACATCGATGGGCACCGGGGAGCTGTTTTTT NA TRBJ2-2 TRBV30 few
CASSSRSYQPQHF TGTGCCAGCAGTTCTAGGTCCTATCAGCCCCAGCATTTT NA TRBJ1-5 TRBV6-5 NA
CASSDEGHTQYF TGCGCCAGCAGCGATGAGGGGCATACGCAGTATTTT NA TRBJ2-3 TRBV10-1 NA
CASSLVIDRGPADTQYF TGTGCCAGCAGCTTGGTGATTGACAGGGGACCGGCAGATACGCAGTATTTT TRBD1 TRBJ2-3 TRBV5-5 NA
CASGSRSSNTGELFF TGTGCCAGCGGTTCTCGGAGTTCGAACACCGGGGAGCTGTTTTTT NA TRBJ2-2 TRBV6-5 NA
CASSSPPGLAFSDTQYF TGTGCCAGCAGCTCACCTCCCGGACTAGCGTTTTCAGATACGCAGTATTTT TRBD2 TRBJ2-3 TRBV7-9 NA
CASSQITSGTVWTGELFF TGTGCCAGCAGCCAGATCACCTCCGGGACAGTGTGGACCGGGGAGCTGTTTTTT TRBD1 TRBJ2-2 TRBV13 few
CASSYGQGSQPQHF TGTGCCAGCAGTTACGGACAGGGGAGTCAGCCCCAGCATTTT TRBD1 TRBJ1-5 TRBV6-6 NA
CASSIDGSSSGANVLTF TGTGCCAGTAGTATAGACGGTAGTTCATCTGGGGCCAACGTCCTGACTTTC NA TRBJ2-6 TRBV19 few
CASSYSRGLLNEKLFF TGTGCCAGCAGTTACTCGAGAGGGTTATTAAATGAAAAACTGTTTTTT NA TRBJ1-4 TRBV6-5 NA
CASSLATLSGANVLTF TGTGCCAGCAGCTTAGCTACCCTCTCTGGGGCCAACGTCCTGACTTTC NA TRBJ2-6 TRBV7-2 NA
CATSDPKGVANTGELFF TGTGCCACCAGTGATCCCAAGGGGGTCGCGAACACCGGGGAGCTGTTTTTT NA TRBJ2-2 TRBV24-1 NA
CASSLDGPATQYF TGTGCCAGCAGCTTGGATGGTCCGGCGACCCAGTACTTC NA TRBJ2-5 TRBV7-9 NA
CASSPPSTGVFGYTF TGTGCCAGCTCACCACCTTCGACAGGGGTGTTTGGCTACACCTTC TRBD1 TRBJ1-2 TRBV18 NA
CASSAQPGSYGYTF TGTGCCAGCAGCGCACAGCCCGGTTCCTATGGCTACACCTTC NA TRBJ1-2 TRBV3-1/TRBV3-2 NA
CASSQGYEQFF TGCGCCAGCAGTCAAGGGTATGAGCAGTTCTTC NA TRBJ2-1 TRBV23-1 NA
CASSKNPTGNGEQYF TGTGCCAGCTCAAAAAACCCGACAGGGAATGGCGAGCAGTACTTC TRBD1 TRBJ2-7 TRBV3-1/TRBV3-2 NA
CASSLEKPYNEQFF TGCGCCAGCAGCCTGGAGAAACCCTACAATGAGCAGTTCTTC NA TRBJ2-1 TRBV4-1 NA
CATSGWDRSPHEQFF TGTGCCACTAGCGGGTGGGACCGATCCCCCCATGAGCAGTTCTTC TRBD2 TRBJ2-1 TRBV10-3 few
CAMLSGTHNSYGYTF TGTGCCATGTTATCCGGGACACATAACTCCTATGGCTACACCTTC NA TRBJ1-2 TRBV27 NA